The 22 T cell receptor beta chains below were found in one sample sequenced in a study of regulatory T cells in long-lasting Graves disease. To make TCR beta libraries, researchers used iRepertoire HTBI primers and Arm-PCR of CDR3 regions. TCRdb processed the multiplex PCR reads anew with MiXCR; each CDR3 protein has one entry. The sample has approximately 400,000 distinct CDR3 sequences, approximately 15% seen once; the top ten hold 15% to 20%. Time point of the sample: newly diagnosed GD, antithyroid drugs for less than 3 months. RNA from PBMCs was the source of the TCR library. A further study also used this sample, focusing on T cells in Graves' hyperthyroidism and ophthalmopathy.

Sequences were derived from peripheral blood mononuclear cells (PBMCs), sampled at new diagnosis, from a patient treated with antithyroid drugs. All receptors derive from a woman aged 30 to 39 with Graves disease.

This clonotype was observed many times. This chain uses TRBV7-3 with TRBJ2-2; TRBD1 is a possible D gene (5 bases). Germline V gene data show CDR1 as SGHTA and CDR2 as FQGTGA. Trimming pared 6 bases from V and 8 bases from J, leaving 13 bases between. The CDR3 has 13 amino acids. CDR3 in amino acids: CASRTDQVGELFF. The CDR3 DNA reads as TGTGCCAGCAGGACAGACCAAGTAGGGGAGCTGTTTTTT. Drawing the rest from reference TRBV7-3 and TRBJ2-2, the complete variable domain is GAGVSQTPSNKVTEKGKYVELRCDPISGHTALYWYRQSLGQGPEFLIYFQGTGAADDSGLPNDRFFAVRPEGSVSTLKIQRTERGDSAVYLCASRTDQVGELFFGEGSRLTVL.

This clonotype was counted between two and nine times. It may be a read error: a sequence one base away is much more abundant. The V gene is TRBV7-2, the J gene TRBJ2-1; 8 bases match TRBD2. This CDR3 spans 15 amino acids. CDR1 and CDR2 (germline): SGHTA, FQGNSA. The CDR3 DNA sequence: TGTGCCAGCAGGCGCGGGAGGACGGCCTCCAATGAGCAGTCCTTC. It yields the protein CASRRGRTASNEQSF.

This clonotype was seen more than once but under ten times. This chain connects TRBV2 to TRBJ2-1; 13 bases match TRBD2. Per germline, CDR1 SNHLY and CDR2 FYNNEI. CDR3 size: 14 residues. V was clipped by 7 bases and J by 5 bases; unmatched bases: 2. The CDR3 here is CASIGTSGDNEQFF. The CDR3 DNA follows: TGTGCCAGCATCGGGACTAGCGGGGACAATGAGCAGTTCTTC.

In its sample, this clonotype was seen many times. The chain recombines TRBV12-3 or TRBV12-4 with TRBJ1-2, with D possibly matching TRBD1 (6 bases). Trimming cost V 3 bases and J 4 bases, with 12 bases left between them. The CDR3 consists of 14 residues. CDR3 nucleotide sequence: TGTGCCAGCAGTTTGCGGGGGCGAGGCTATGGCTACACCTTC. Protein product: CASSLRGRGYGYTF.

This clonotype has a count of ten or more. The gene calls are TRBV11-3 and TRBJ2-2, with D possibly being TRBD2 (7 bases). V was trimmed by 6 bases and J by 4 bases, leaving 12 bases between them. In germline, CDR1 is SGHNT, CDR2 YENEEA. The CDR3 spans 14 residues. The CDR3 nucleotides read TGTGCCAGCAGTTCGAGGGGGGGCACCGGGGAGCTGTTTTTT. Protein sequence: CASSSRGGTGELFF.

This clonotype showed up many times. This sequence joins TRBV6-1 and TRBJ2-3; D not certain. The CDR3 spans 15 residues. Between the trimmed V and J ends, which lost 7 bases and 2 bases, there was a span of 16 bases. Germline assignment: CDR1 MNHNS and CDR2 SASEGT. As DNA, the CDR3 is TGTGCCAGCACCGAAATAGGGCTACCCACAGATACGCAGTATTTT. Amino acids: CASTEIGLPTDTQYF.

This clonotype was seen ten or more times. The rearrangement uses TRBV11-2 and TRBJ1-2; 8 nucleotides align to TRBD1. J was trimmed by 6 bases and V by 1 base; bases with no gene match: 4. The CDR3 consists of 14 residues. Germline CDR1 reads SGHAT; CDR2 reads FQNNGV. CDR3 DNA sequence: TGTGCCAGCAGCTTAGCCTTCAGGGGGCATGGCTACACCTTC. Translating gives CASSLAFRGHGYTF.

This clonotype was observed many times. The chain uses TRBV5-1 and TRBJ2-1; TRBD1 or TRBD2 may be the D gene (6 bases each). The CDR3 sequence is 15 residues long. Trimming stripped 0 bases from V and 6 bases from J, with 13 bases between. CDR1 is SGHRS, CDR2 YFSETQ, per germline. The CDR3 DNA reads TGCGCCAGCAGCTTGGCCGGCGGGACACCCAATGAGCAGTTCTTC. Protein product: CASSLAGGTPNEQFF.

This clonotype has only a few counts. J is TRBJ2-7 and V is TRBV20-1, with D possibly being TRBD2 (6 bases). Trimming cost V 5 bases and J 3 bases, with 17 bases left between them. Germline lookup yields CDR1 DFQATT and CDR2 SNEGSKA (reference sequence). This CDR3 contains 14 residues. CDR3 residues: CSAALGLRNYEQYF. The CDR3 DNA sequence: TGCAGTGCTGCCCTGGGACTGCGAAACTACGAGCAGTACTTC.

The chain is built from TRBV20-1 and TRBJ1-1, with D possibly being TRBD1 (5 bases). Per the germline V gene, CDR1 is DFQATT and CDR2 is SNEGSKA (reference sequence). V was clipped by 1 base and J by 2 bases, with 5 bases between them. The CDR3 is 12 amino acids. The CDR3 loop reads CSARGTNTEAFF. The CDR3 nucleotides are TGCAGTGCTAGAGGGACAAACACTGAAGCTTTCTTT.

This clonotype has at least ten counts. The chain has TRBV24-1 and TRBJ2-1; weak D call: TRBD2 (6 bases). The V end lost 7 bases, the J end lost 4 bases, and 13 bases lay between the germline ends. Germline V gene lookup returns CDR1 KGHDR and CDR2 SFDVKD. The CDR3 is made up of 14 amino acids. The CDR3 sequence: CATSRGGTYNEQFF. The CDR3 nucleotides read TGTGCCACCAGCCGGGGAGGTACGTACAATGAGCAGTTCTTC.

The CDR3 coding sequence is TGTGCCACCAGCTCCAGGGGGGGACCGCCACTCACAGATACGCAGTATTTT. Translation: CATSSRGGPPLTDTQYF. The chain recombines TRBV15 with TRBJ2-3; tentatively, D is TRBD1 or TRBD2 (7 bases each). Trimming took 5 bases from V and 2 from J, leaving 20 bases between them. The V gene's germline CDR1 is LNHNV and CDR2 YYDKDF (reference sequence). CDR3 length: 17 residues.

The sample holds a few counts of this clonotype. The V gene is TRBV25-1, the J gene TRBJ2-7, with D tentatively TRBD2 (7 bases). V lost 6 bases, J lost 6 bases, and 24 bases lay in between. The germline V gene has CDR1 MGHDK and CDR2 SYGVNS. CDR3 length: 16 amino acids. CDR3 in amino acids: CASSNGGGGRALEQYF. The CDR3 DNA follows: TGTGCCAGCAGCAATGGGGGAGGGGGTAGGGCTCTCGAGCAGTACTTC.

This clonotype was counted at least ten times. For the CDR3, the DNA is TGCAGTGCTAGCGCCTTTAGTTTGTGGGAGAGGACAGATACGCAGTATTTT. It translates to CSASAFSLWERTDTQYF. The rearrangement links TRBV20-1 to TRBJ2-3; D perhaps matches TRBD2 (5 bases). The CDR3 consists of 17 residues. V was clipped by 3 bases and J by 3 bases, with 22 bases between them. Germline loops: CDR1 DFQATT, CDR2 SNEGSKA (reference sequence).

A remark on this clonotype: One end of the junction is discordant with germline, which a read error may explain. CDR3: CAWRQGAVGAGWESPPHF. In DNA, the CDR3 is TGTGCCTGGAGGCAGGGAGCCGTGGGGGCCGGGTGGGAGTCACCCCCCCACTTT. The chain links TRBV30 to TRBJ1-6; possibly TRBD1 for D (6 bases). Germline values: CDR1 GTSNPN, CDR2 SVGIG (reference sequence). The CDR3 extends over 18 amino acids.

This clonotype showed up many times. The chain employs TRBV20-1 and TRBJ2-5, with TRBD2 matching over 16 bases. Trimming removed 6 bases from V and 7 bases from J; junction bases left unmatched: 14. The CDR3 is made up of 17 amino acids. Germline values: CDR1 DFQATT, CDR2 SNEGSKA (reference sequence). This CDR3 is CSAPGLAGGRAGRTQYF. CDR3 sequence (DNA): TGCAGTGCCCCGGGACTAGCGGGAGGGCGGGCCGGGAGGACCCAGTACTTC.

This clonotype has a count of ten or more. This chain uses TRBV7-2 with TRBJ1-2; D is unresolved. Germline CDR1 SGHTA, CDR2 FQGNSA. The CDR3 consists of 10 residues. V was shortened by 5 bases and J by 6 bases, with 4 bases between the two germline ends. The CDR3 is CASSPDGYTF. The CDR3 DNA is TGTGCCAGCAGCCCCGATGGCTACACCTTC.

This clonotype was detected ten times or more. The chain has TRBV7-8 and TRBJ1-2; D gene unclear. The CDR3 totals 12 residues. Germline CDR1 reads SGHVS; CDR2 reads FQNEAQ. V was clipped by 1 base and J by 12 bases, with 12 bases between them. The CDR3 protein is CASSLDPGGHTF. As DNA, the CDR3 is TGTGCCAGCAGCTTAGACCCGGGAGGTCACACCTTC. Using reference TRBV7-8 and TRBJ1-2 for the parts outside the CDR3, the full variable domain is GAGVSQSPRYKVAKRGQDVALRCDPISGHVSLFWYQQALGQGPEFLTYFQNEAQLDKSGLPSDRFFAERPEGSVSTLKIQRTQQEDSAVYLCASSLDPGGHTFGSGTRLTVV.

The chain is built from TRBV19 and TRBJ2-3, with a possible D match to TRBD2 (6 bases). This CDR3 contains 14 residues. The V end was cut by 3 bases, the J end by 6 bases, with 13 bases between. The germline V gene encodes CDR1 LNHDA and CDR2 SQIVND (reference sequence). The CDR3 region is CASSISGYKDTQYF. The DNA of the CDR3 is TGTGCCAGTAGTATCAGCGGGTACAAGGATACGCAGTATTTT.

The genes are TRBV6-2 or TRBV6-3 and TRBJ1-1; D is unclear. The CDR3 is 13 residues long. Trimming removed 0 bases at V and 8 bases at J, with 10 bases between. Germline CDR1 MNHEY, CDR2 SVGEGT. The CDR3 sequence is CASSYSIKGEAFF. CDR3 bases: TGTGCCAGCAGTTACTCGATCAAAGGGGAAGCTTTCTTT.

This clonotype has a count of ten or more. The chain couples TRBV29-1 to TRBJ1-2, with 9 positions matching TRBD1. The CDR3 has 12 residues. V lost 3 bases and J lost 8; bases outside the gene matches: 4. Germline V gives CDR1 SQVTM, CDR2 ANQGSEA. The CDR3 region has the DNA TGCAGCGTTGAGAGGACAGGGGCCGGCTACACCTTC. It specifies CSVERTGAGYTF.

The sample holds many counts of this clonotype. The chain uses TRBV7-8 and TRBJ1-5; possibly TRBD1 for D (5 bases). The germline gives CDR1 SGHVS, CDR2 FQNEAQ. This CDR3 is 16 amino acids long. V lost 4 bases and J lost 2, with 15 bases in between. CDR3 sequence: CASSYGRLGGNQPQHF. In DNA form, the CDR3 reads TGTGCCAGCAGCTACGGTCGACTGGGGGGCAATCAGCCCCAGCATTTT. The entire variable domain, with the rest obtained from reference TRBV7-8 and TRBJ1-5, is as follows: GAGVSQSPRYKVAKRGQDVALRCDPISGHVSLFWYQQALGQGPEFLTYFQNEAQLDKSGLPSDRFFAERPEGSVSTLKIQRTQQEDSAVYLCASSYGRLGGNQPQHFGDGTRLSIL.